These T cell receptor beta chains were read from a single sample in a study of cytomegalovirus exposure and HLA in healthy donors. This table comes from immunoSEQ multiplex PCR, and its TCRdb copy is limited to in-frame clones, with some not included. The data show around 99,000 clones, about three quarters seen once. The sequenced sample consisted of PBMCs. The receptors come from a young man in good health and CMV-seronegative. CDR3s include the opening cysteine and the closing phenylalanine or tryptophan. Fields, in order: J gene, D gene, CDR3 length, V gene, CDR3 protein. A D gene is named only where the DNA matches it firmly.

>TRBJ2-7|TRBD2|17|TRBV19
CASSIKAGLAEVSEQYF
>TRBJ2-3|TRBD2|14|TRBV30
CAWSVGGNTDTQYF
>TRBJ2-7|NA|13|TRBV2
CASDAGPTYEQYF
>TRBJ2-7|TRBD2|18|TRBV30
CAWNPGTSGSSVAYEQYF
>TRBJ1-5|NA|13|TRBV6-1
CASSTGQNQPQHF
>TRBJ2-7|NA|11|TRBV29-1
CSVSGAYEQYF
>TRBJ1-1|NA|13|TRBV27
CASSTGMNTEAFF
>TRBJ1-4|NA|16|TRBV10-2
CASRSGFWPTNEKLFF
>TRBJ2-3|TRBD1|15|TRBV7-2
CASSLWTGPTDTQYF
>TRBJ1-6|TRBD1|16|TRBV4-1
CASSQPRQGRGSPLHF
>TRBJ2-2|TRBD1|17|TRBV4-2
CASSQRTGDHVRGELFF
>TRBJ2-1|TRBD1|17|TRBV10-3
CAISETQPGQGINEQFF
>TRBJ1-1|NA|15|TRBV19
CASSMAGSANTEAFF
>TRBJ1-1|TRBD1|15|TRBV5-1
CASSQRQGRNTEAFF
>TRBJ1-5|NA|17|TRBV7-3
CASSCRAAGGKVQPQHF
>TRBJ2-5|NA|14|TRBV2
CASSEFLVGGTQYF
>TRBJ2-5|NA|13|TRBV5-1
CASSRSPGETQYF
>TRBJ2-5|NA|13|TRBV5-4
CASSSPTQETQYF
>TRBJ1-5|NA|13|TRBV28
CASGGGGEQPQHF
>TRBJ2-7|NA|11|TRBV29-1
CSVGAAYEQYF
>TRBJ2-1|TRBD1|15|TRBV6-5
CASSLDRVSYNEQFF
>TRBJ1-5|TRBD1|15|TRBV5-1
CASSLGQGTDQPQHF
>TRBJ2-1|NA|15|TRBV6-5
CASSPGSQAYNEQFF
>TRBJ2-5|NA|13|TRBV10-3
CAIGLGHGETQYF
>TRBJ2-5|NA|15|TRBV19
CASSTRLGVVETQYF
>TRBJ1-2|TRBD1|13|TRBV2
CASKGGLDYGYTF
>TRBJ1-6|NA|14|TRBV5-6
CASSLGRGNSPLHF
>TRBJ1-6|TRBD1|16|TRBV7-9
CASSLVSTGNNSPLHF
>TRBJ1-4|NA|17|TRBV9
CASSVGGRTAPQEKLFF
>TRBJ1-1|NA|11|TRBV20-1
CSATQGIEAFF
>TRBJ2-4|TRBD1|15|TRBV7-2
CASSRRQGLGNIQYF
>TRBJ1-6|NA|18|TRBV9
CASSVEPHWEGLNSPLHF
>TRBJ2-1|TRBD2|15|TRBV6-5
CASSYDSGIINEQFF
>TRBJ1-6|NA|14|TRBV5-4
CASSSATENSPLHF
>TRBJ2-7|NA|14|TRBV4-1
CASSQGHGVYEQYF
>TRBJ1-4|NA|13|TRBV4-1
CASSQGLNEKLFF
>TRBJ1-1|TRBD1|14|TRBV28
CASRPGQGRTEAFF
>TRBJ2-5|TRBD1|14|TRBV9
CASSQRQGEETQYF
>TRBJ2-7|TRBD2|15|TRBV18
CASSPPSGSSYEQYF